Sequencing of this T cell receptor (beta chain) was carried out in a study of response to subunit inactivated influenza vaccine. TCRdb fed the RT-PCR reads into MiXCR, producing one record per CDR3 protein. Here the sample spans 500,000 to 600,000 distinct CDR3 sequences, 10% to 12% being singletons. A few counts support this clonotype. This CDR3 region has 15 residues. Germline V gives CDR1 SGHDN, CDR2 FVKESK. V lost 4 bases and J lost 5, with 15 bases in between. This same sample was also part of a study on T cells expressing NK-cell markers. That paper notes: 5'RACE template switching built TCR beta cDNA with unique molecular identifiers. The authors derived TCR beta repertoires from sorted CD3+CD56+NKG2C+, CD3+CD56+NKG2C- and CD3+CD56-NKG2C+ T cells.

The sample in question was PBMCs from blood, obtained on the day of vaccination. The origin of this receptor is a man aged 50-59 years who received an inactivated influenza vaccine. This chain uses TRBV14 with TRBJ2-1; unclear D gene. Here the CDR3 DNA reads TGTGCCAGCAGCCTTTGGCATGGAGCGAACAATGAGCAGTTCTTC. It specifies CASSLWHGANNEQFF.